Below, 29 T cell receptor beta chains from the same sample are listed, as sequenced in a study of cytomegalovirus exposure and HLA in healthy donors. Use of 60 Vbeta and 13 Jbeta primers characterized the PCR. The protocol was immunoSEQ multiplex PCR, while the TCRdb copy is restricted to in-frame clones and leaves out a portion. The table has fewer than 200,000 clones, around 80% seen once. What was sequenced was PBMCs. All receptors derive from a woman aged 18-29 years in good health and CMV-seronegative.

The rearrangement joins TRBV7-9 to TRBJ2-1, with TRBD2 matching 11 bases. Germline CDR1 is SEHNR and CDR2 is FQNEAQ (reference sequence). V dropped 10 bases and J dropped 10; count of bases not matched to a gene: 12. The CDR3 runs to 14 residues. CDR3 nucleotides: TGTGCCACCGAGACTAGCGGGGTCCTTGGGGAGCAGTTCTTC. Its translation: CATETSGVLGEQFF.

This clone occurred once. The rearrangement joins TRBV15 to TRBJ2-1; TRBD2 agrees at 10 bases. Germline V gene data show CDR1 as LNHNV and CDR2 as YYDKDF (reference sequence). The CDR3 sequence is 15 residues long. The V gene end was trimmed by 5 bases and the J gene end by 2 bases; junction bases not matched to a gene: 3. CDR3 sequence: CATSVLAGAYNEQFF. Here the CDR3 DNA reads TGTGCCACCAGCGTCCTAGCGGGAGCCTACAATGAGCAGTTCTTC.

This chain links TRBV25-1 with TRBJ2-5; a possible D gene is TRBD2 (5 bases). Germline V CDR1 and CDR2: MGHDK, SYGVNS. The V end lost 7 bases, the J end lost 5 bases, and 14 bases lay between the germline ends. The CDR3 covers 13 residues. The CDR3: CASTEFEGETQYF. The DNA for the CDR3 is TGTGCCAGCACAGAATTCGAGGGTGAGACCCAGTACTTC.

This clone was seen more than once but under ten times. V usage is TRBV7-9 and J usage is TRBJ1-2; 10 nucleotides agree with TRBD1. The CDR3 is 15 residues long. Germline assignment: CDR1 SEHNR and CDR2 FQNEAQ (reference sequence). Unmatched junction bases numbered 11, after V lost 5 bases and J lost 8 bases. The DNA of the CDR3 is TGTGCCAGCAGCCGAGACAGGGGGCGTTTAGGGGGCTACACCTTC. It translates to CASSRDRGRLGGYTF.

The genes are TRBV7-9 and TRBJ2-3, with D perhaps matching TRBD2 (5 bases). Trimming removed 4 bases from V and 0 bases from J, with 14 bases in between. Germline CDR1 reads SEHNR; CDR2 reads FQNEAQ (reference sequence). The CDR3 is made up of 16 amino acids. The CDR3 protein is CASSSADYLSTDTQYF. The CDR3 bases are TGTGCCAGCAGCTCCGCCGACTACCTTAGCACAGATACGCAGTATTTT. The variable domain in full, with the rest retrieved from reference TRBV7-9 and TRBJ2-3, is DTGVSQNPRHKITKRGQNVTFRCDPISEHNRLYWYRQTLGQGPEFLTYFQNEAQLEKSRLLSDRFSAERPKGSFSTLEIQRTEQGDSAMYLCASSSADYLSTDTQYFGPGTRLTVL.

This chain joins TRBV4-2 and TRBJ1-2; a weak D match, TRBD1 (5 bases). The germline V gene has CDR1 LGHNA and CDR2 YNFKEQ. V was pared by 1 base and J by 4 bases, with 10 bases between. CDR3 length: 14 residues. CDR3 bases: TGTGCCAGCAGCCAAGCGGACACCGTCTATGGCTACACCTTC. It yields the protein CASSQADTVYGYTF.

CDR3 residues: CAAAPTDSYEQYF. CDR3 DNA sequence: TGTGCCGCGGCGCCTACCGACTCCTACGAGCAGTACTTC. V usage is TRBV10-3 and J usage is TRBJ2-7; D remains unclear. Trimming removed 11 bases at V and 0 bases at J, with 14 bases between. Germline V CDR1 and CDR2: ENHRY, SYGVKD. The CDR3 runs to 13 residues.

The CDR3 protein is CASARGLANEKLFF. The CDR3, as DNA: TGTGCCAGCGCGAGGGGGTTAGCTAATGAAAAACTGTTTTTT. The chain joins TRBV27 to TRBJ1-4; D perhaps matches TRBD1 (6 bases). Trimming took 8 bases from V and 3 from J, leaving 13 bases between them. The germline V gene encodes CDR1 MNHEY and CDR2 SMNVEV (reference sequence). The CDR3 has 14 amino acids.

This chain joins TRBV11-2 and TRBJ1-4, with D possibly TRBD1 on 6 matching bases. Deletions cut 1 base from V and 8 bases from J, with 17 bases between. CDR1 is SGHAT, CDR2 FQNNGV, per germline. This CDR3 comprises 16 residues. The CDR3 spells CASSLVGGLFTEKLFF. For the CDR3, the DNA is TGTGCCAGCAGCTTAGTAGGGGGTCTGTTTACGGAAAAACTGTTTTTT.

The V gene is TRBV27, the J gene TRBJ1-5, with 8 bases identical to TRBD1. After removal of 2 bases from V and 3 bases from J, the junction contained 3 bases not matched to a gene. This CDR3 is built from 15 residues. Germline V gene data show CDR1 as MNHEY and CDR2 as SMNVEV (reference sequence). Here the CDR3 DNA reads TGTGCCAGCAGTTTAAACAGGGGGGACAATCAGCCCCAGCATTTT. It yields the protein CASSLNRGDNQPQHF.

The chain recombines TRBV28 with TRBJ2-6; 7 positions match TRBD1. Germline values: CDR1 MDHEN, CDR2 SYDVKM. Trimming removed 4 bases from V and 3 bases from J; junction bases left unmatched: 9. This CDR3 is built from 17 residues. This CDR3 is CASSSRQGVIGANVLTF. The CDR3 DNA reads TGTGCCAGCAGTTCCAGACAGGGAGTAATTGGGGCCAACGTCCTGACTTTC.

Points on this clone: A junction boundary mismatches the germline segment, possibly from a read error. V gene TRBV19 combines with J gene TRBJ2-7; 13 bases match TRBD2. This CDR3 region has 15 residues. CDR1 LNHDA and CDR2 SQIVND come from the germline V gene (reference sequence). CDR3 in DNA: TGTGCCAGTAGCATAGGGACTAGCGGGATCCGCGAGCAGTACTTC. Amino acids: CASSIGTSGIREQYF.

This chain uses TRBV11-2 with TRBJ2-1; 8 nucleotides match TRBD2. Germline V gene data show CDR1 as SGHAT and CDR2 as FQNNGV. J lost 4 bases, V lost 5 bases, and 1 base had no gene match. This CDR3 has 13 residues. The CDR3 DNA reads TGTGCCAGCAGCCGCGGGGGGTACAATGAGCAGTTCTTC. Translating it yields CASSRGGYNEQFF.

This rearrangement joins TRBV4-3 to TRBJ1-2; TRBD1 matches at 10 bases. This CDR3 has 14 amino acids. V shed 1 base and J 8 bases; nucleotides not matched to a gene: 4. Germline CDR1 is LGHNA and CDR2 is YSLEER. CDR3 sequence: CASSQGQGARGYTF. The CDR3 nucleotides read TGCGCCAGCAGCCAAGGACAGGGGGCGAGGGGCTACACCTTC.

V is TRBV4-3 and J is TRBJ1-1; no clear D gene. The ends were cut back, 0 bases at V and 1 base at J, with 6 bases in the middle. Germline V gene sequence: CDR1 LGHNA, CDR2 YSLEER. The CDR3 runs to 14 residues. CDR3 residues: CASSQDRWNTEAFF. The CDR3 DNA reads TGCGCCAGCAGCCAAGATCGGTGGAACACTGAAGCTTTCTTT.

The chain joins TRBV5-1 to TRBJ2-1; a possible D gene is TRBD2 (5 bases). Looked up from germline, CDR1 is SGHRS and CDR2 is YFSETQ. The CDR3 covers 15 residues. V lost 0 bases, J lost 8 bases, and 15 bases lay in between. CDR3 coding DNA: TGCGCCAGCAGCTTGGAGGTCCGGATCGGGGATGAGCAGTTCTTC. The encoded protein is CASSLEVRIGDEQFF.

This clone came up once. The chain joins TRBV6-6 to TRBJ2-2, with a weak D call TRBD1 (6 bases). CDR1 is MNHNY and CDR2 is SVGAGI in the germline V gene (reference sequence). This CDR3 region has 15 residues. Trimming pared 0 bases from V and 7 bases from J, leaving 12 bases between. For the CDR3, the DNA is TGTGCCAGCAGTTACTCGTCACAGGGCGACGGGGAGCTGTTTTTT. It specifies CASSYSSQGDGELFF.

The V call is TRBV25-1, the J call TRBJ2-1; 7 positions agree with TRBD2. The V and J ends lost 3 bases and 9 bases, in that order; junction bases with no gene match: 8. The CDR3 extends over 14 amino acids. Germline CDR1 MGHDK, CDR2 SYGVNS. In nucleotides, the CDR3 is TGTGCCAGCAGTGATCGCGGGAGAACGAGTGAGCAGTTCTTC. Protein product: CASSDRGRTSEQFF.

This chain links TRBV11-2 with TRBJ2-2; 7 bases are shared with TRBD2. CDR1 SGHAT and CDR2 FQNNGV come from the germline V gene. V gave up 1 base and J gave up 3 bases; unmatched junction bases: 2. The length of the CDR3 is 15 residues. CDR3 loop: CASSLASGYTGELFF. The CDR3 DNA follows: TGTGCCAGCAGCTTAGCTAGCGGTTACACCGGGGAGCTGTTTTTT.

This clone was picked up a small number of times. The chain links TRBV4-1 to TRBJ2-7; 9 bases agree with TRBD1. The CDR3 spans 14 residues. J was trimmed by 6 bases and V by 3 bases; bases with no gene match: 6. Germline-derived CDR1 and CDR2 are MGHRA and YSYEKL. CDR3 in amino acids: CASSHPGQGIEQYF. CDR3 bases: TGCGCCAGCAGCCACCCGGGACAGGGTATCGAGCAGTACTTC.

This clone was observed a single time. The chain couples TRBV5-1 to TRBJ1-5; TRBD1 agrees at 8 bases. Germline assignment: CDR1 SGHRS and CDR2 YFSETQ. Trimming cost V 0 bases and J 1 base; bases outside gene matches: 0. CDR3 length: 15 residues. The CDR3 loop reads CASSLGTGSNQPQHF. For the CDR3, the DNA is TGCGCCAGCAGCTTGGGGACAGGGAGCAATCAGCCCCAGCATTTT. The full variable domain, its missing parts supplied by reference TRBV5-1 and TRBJ1-5, is KAGVTQTPRYLIKTRGQQVTLSCSPISGHRSVSWYQQTPGQGLQFLFEYFSETQRNKGNFPGRFSGRQFSNSRSEMNVSTLELGDSALYLCASSLGTGSNQPQHFGDGTRLSIL.

The chain recombines TRBV7-9 with TRBJ2-3; 12 bases agree with TRBD2. The CDR3 spans 19 residues. Trimming removed 5 bases from V and 5 bases from J; junction bases left unmatched: 17. Germline V gives CDR1 SEHNR, CDR2 FQNEAQ (reference sequence). Written as DNA, the CDR3 is TGTGCCAGCAGCCACGGACTAGCGGGGACCCTACACACCCAAGATACGCAGTATTTT. It encodes CASSHGLAGTLHTQDTQYF.

The gene calls are TRBV7-9 and TRBJ2-1; D remains ambiguous. The V gene's germline CDR1 is SEHNR and CDR2 FQNEAQ (reference sequence). Trimming stripped 5 bases from V and 4 bases from J, with 12 bases between. CDR3 length equals 14 residues. CDR3 sequence: CASSRTGLYNEQFF. CDR3 coding DNA: TGTGCCAGCAGCCGTACCGGTCTTTACAATGAGCAGTTCTTC.

This chain connects TRBV11-3 to TRBJ2-7, with 8 bases lining up with TRBD1. CDR1 is SGHNT and CDR2 is YENEEA in the germline V gene. The trim removed 4 bases at V and 3 bases at J, leaving 8 bases unmatched. The CDR3 spans 15 residues. CDR3 sequence: CASSWGTGPFYEQYF. DNA of the CDR3: TGTGCCAGCAGCTGGGGGACAGGTCCCTTCTACGAGCAGTACTTC.

The chain has TRBV7-2 and TRBJ2-7, with no clear D. The V end was cut by 1 base, the J end by 3 bases, with 10 bases between. This CDR3 comprises 14 residues. Looked up from germline, CDR1 is SGHTA and CDR2 is FQGNSA. In DNA form, the CDR3 reads TGTGCCAGCAGCTTAGGGCTGTTGAACTACGAGCAGTACGTC. Its translation: CASSLGLLNYEQYV.

The rearrangement joins TRBV6-5 to TRBJ2-2; 10 bases align to TRBD2. This CDR3 has 15 amino acids. Trimming cost V 2 bases and J 5 bases; bases outside gene matches: 2. CDR1 and CDR2 (germline): MNHEY, SVGAGI. CDR3 nucleotide sequence: TGTGCCAGCAGTTACCAGACTAGCGGGACCGGGGAGCTGTTTTTT. Encoded protein: CASSYQTSGTGELFF.

This sequence joins TRBV5-1 and TRBJ2-7; D not resolved. The germline gives CDR1 SGHRS, CDR2 YFSETQ. Trimming left V 0 bases short and J 0 bases short, with 13 bases between. CDR3 size: 16 residues. For the CDR3, the DNA is TGCGCCAGCAGCTTGGTGGCAGGCATAAGCTCCTACGAGCAGTACTTC. Translated: CASSLVAGISSYEQYF.

The sample holds one count of this clone. The rearrangement links TRBV6-5 to TRBJ2-5, with 11 bases that match TRBD1. This CDR3 has 15 amino acids. Trimming cost V 8 bases and J 3 bases; bases outside gene matches: 8. Germline V gene data show CDR1 as MNHEY and CDR2 as SVGAGI. CDR3 region: CASSSLGQGEETQYF. As DNA, the CDR3 is TGTGCCAGCTCATCGCTGGGACAGGGGGAAGAGACCCAGTACTTC.

The V and J genes are TRBV11-2 and TRBJ2-7; tentative D call: TRBD2 (5 bases). V lost 3 bases, J lost 0 bases, and 6 bases lay in between. This CDR3 has 13 amino acids. Germline V gene sequence: CDR1 SGHAT, CDR2 FQNNGV. The CDR3 is CASSLGSSYEQYV. The DNA of the CDR3 is TGTGCCAGCAGCTTGGGGAGCTCCTACGAGCAGTACGTC.